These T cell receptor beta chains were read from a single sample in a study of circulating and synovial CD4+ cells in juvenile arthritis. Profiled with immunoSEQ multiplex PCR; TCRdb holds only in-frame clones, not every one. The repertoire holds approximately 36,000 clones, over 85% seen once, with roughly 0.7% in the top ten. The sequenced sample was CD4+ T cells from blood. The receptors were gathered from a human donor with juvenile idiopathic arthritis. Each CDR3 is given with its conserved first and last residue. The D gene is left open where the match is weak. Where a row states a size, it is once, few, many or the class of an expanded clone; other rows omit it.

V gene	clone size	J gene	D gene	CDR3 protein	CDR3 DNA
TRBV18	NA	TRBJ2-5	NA	CASSPKLGYQETQYF	TGTGCCAGCTCACCAAAACTAGGCTACCAAGAGACCCAGTACTTC
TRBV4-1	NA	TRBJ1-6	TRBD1	CATGQVDVSPLHF	TGCGCCACCGGACAGGTGGACGTTTCACCCCTCCACTTT
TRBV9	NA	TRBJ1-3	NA	CASSVGESSGNTIYF	TGTGCCAGCAGCGTAGGGGAGAGCTCTGGAAACACCATATATTTT
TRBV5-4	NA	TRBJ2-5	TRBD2	CASSTSGGTQETQYF	TGTGCCAGCAGTACTAGCGGGGGGACACAAGAGACCCAGTACTTC
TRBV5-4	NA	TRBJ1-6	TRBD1	CASSLARTGPNNSPLHF	TGTGCCAGCAGCTTGGCGCGGACAGGTCCTAATAATTCCCCCCTCCACTTT
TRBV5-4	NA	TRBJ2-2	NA	CASSPEDSSWGELFF	TGTGCCAGCAGCCCGGAGGACAGCAGTTGGGGGGAGCTGTTTTTT
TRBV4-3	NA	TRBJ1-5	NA	CASSPPGGQPQHF	TGCGCCAGCAGCCCCCCGGGAGGGCAGCCCCAGCATTTT
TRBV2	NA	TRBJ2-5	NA	CASSVESETQYF	TGTGCCAGCAGTGTTGAGTCGGAGACCCAGTACTTC
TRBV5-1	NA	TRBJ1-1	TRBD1	CASSLAGTGVNTEAFF	TGCGCCAGCAGCTTGGCGGGGACAGGAGTGAACACTGAAGCTTTCTTT
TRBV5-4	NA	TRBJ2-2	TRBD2	CASSLPRTSGTGELFF	TGTGCCAGCAGCCTCCCCAGGACTAGCGGTACCGGGGAGCTGTTTTTT
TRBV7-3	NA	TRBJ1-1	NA	CASSPRGRNTEAFF	TGTGCCAGCAGCCCAAGGGGCCGGAACACTGAAGCTTTCTTT
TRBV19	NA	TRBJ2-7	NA	CASSAGRGNEQYF	TGTGCCAGTAGTGCGGGCAGGGGAAACGAGCAGTACTTC
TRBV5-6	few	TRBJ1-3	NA	CASSPSWGRPGNTIYF	TGTGCCAGCAGCCCTAGTTGGGGCCGGCCTGGAAACACCATATATTTT
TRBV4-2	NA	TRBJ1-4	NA	CASSQSVGARGEKLFF	TGTGCCAGCAGCCAATCGGTAGGGGCGCGGGGTGAAAAACTGTTTTTT
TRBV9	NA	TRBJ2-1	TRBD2	CASSVEPGLAGRGEQFF	TGTGCCAGCAGCGTAGAACCCGGACTAGCGGGGAGGGGTGAGCAGTTCTTC
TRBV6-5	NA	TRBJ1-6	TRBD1	CASSYTGQTSHSPLHF	TGTGCCAGCAGTTACACGGGACAGACCTCTCATTCCCCCCTCCACTTT
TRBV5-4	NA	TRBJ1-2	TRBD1	CASSGGQGASGYGYTF	TGTGCCAGCAGCGGCGGGCAGGGGGCGTCAGGCTATGGCTACACCTTC